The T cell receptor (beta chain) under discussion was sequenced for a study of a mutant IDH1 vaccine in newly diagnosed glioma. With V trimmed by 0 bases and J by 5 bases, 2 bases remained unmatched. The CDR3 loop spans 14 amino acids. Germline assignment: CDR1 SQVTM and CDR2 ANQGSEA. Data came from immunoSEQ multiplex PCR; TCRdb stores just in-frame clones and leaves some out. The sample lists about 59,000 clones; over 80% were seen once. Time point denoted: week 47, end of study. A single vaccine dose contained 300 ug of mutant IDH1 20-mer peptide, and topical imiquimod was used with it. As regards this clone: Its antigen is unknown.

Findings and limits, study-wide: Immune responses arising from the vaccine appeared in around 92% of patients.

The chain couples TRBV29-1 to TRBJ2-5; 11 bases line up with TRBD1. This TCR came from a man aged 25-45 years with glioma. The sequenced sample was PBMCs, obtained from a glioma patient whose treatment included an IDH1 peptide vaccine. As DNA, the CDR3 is TGCAGCGTTGAAGAGGACAGGGGGCGTGAGACCCAGTACTTC. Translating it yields CSVEEDRGRETQYF.